The clone carrying this T cell receptor (beta chain) was counted at least ten times. This CDR3 has 16 residues. V was pared by 2 bases and J by 5 bases, with 8 bases of the junction left unmatched. CDR1 and CDR2 (germline): MNHEY, SVGAGI. This entry comes from a study of T cells after posttransplantation cyclophosphamide. The data were produced by immunoSEQ multiplex PCR, yet TCRdb's version contains in-frame clones alone and is incomplete. The repertoire consists of 38,000 or so clones, none detected only once. The J gene is TRBJ1-4, the V gene TRBV6-5, with 7 bases aligning to TRBD1. The receptor was derived from a man aged 50 to 60 in good health, CMV-negative, and a related stem cell transplant donor. Sequencing was performed on PBMCs. CDR3 region: CASSYLGTDLNEKLFF. CDR3 DNA: TGTGCCAGCAGTTACCTGGGGACAGACCTAAATGAAAAACTGTTTTTT.